This TCR beta chain was sequenced during a study of cytomegalovirus exposure and HLA in healthy donors (TCRdb year 2017). For the wider study: According to a later analysis, one platform produced both the 100 to 150 validation repertoires and the 670 or so repertoires of the first cohort. The study was designed to test whether signatures of past pathogen exposure could be identified by cataloging public T cell receptors. Along with the approximately 700-subject first cohort, a separate validation cohort of over a hundred different subjects was used. High-throughput TCR immunosequencing, statistical association of individual TCRs with disease status, and machine learning were combined to predict cytomegalovirus infection status. The study at large found these results: All 120 or so repertoires were used to score co-occurrence in the validation cohort in a later analysis, because that analysis had no HLA typing for the cohort. In vitro tests confirmed that a few of the cytomegalovirus-associated TCR beta chains recognize cytomegalovirus antigens. Cytomegalovirus status was reported to be diagnosed by the classifier with high specificity and sensitivity in both the original and validation cohorts. A later analysis found that TCRs clustered in the first cohort also tended to co-occur in the 95 to 150 validation repertoires, with 94% of cluster scores above 0. The study listed 164 TCR beta chains as associated with cytomegalovirus. According to the authors, the approach could potentially be generalized to other disease states and immunological phenotypes. While some public TCRs were present in many individuals, most TCR sequences turned up only very rarely across donors.

Regarding this clone: What this receptor recognizes is not known. Nothing much larger sits one base from this clone, and base qualities are not available.

The method behind the library was the immunoSEQ multiplex PCR assay. Concerning the study's data processing: A statistical classification framework was built to diagnose cytomegalovirus status from the catalog of TCR beta chain sequences. TCRdb obtained this table from immuneACCESS and retained in-frame rearrangements with V and J assigned. These tables miss some clones; where compared with another copy, unresolved V genes account for less than half of the shortfall, and the remainder is unexplained. The V and J calls and the clone size are those of that table, but D and trimming were determined from the DNA. The sample data list some 140,000 clones, and about 80% of these were observed just once. About 32% of the sample is in the top ten clones. The donors belonged to the validation cohort of about 110 subjects, which was separate from the approximately 700-subject first cohort. The CDR1 and CDR2 encoded by the germline V gene are SNHLY and FYNNEI. From its cysteine to its phenylalanine, the CDR3 spans 14 amino acids. Only the CDR3 part of the read is kept: 42 bases, read in frame from the first base. Trimming takes 2 bases off V and 3 bases off J; junction bases not matched to a gene: 3.

This chain joins TRBV2 to TRBJ2-7, and TRBD1 aligns with 8 junction nucleotides. This TCR was recovered from a man under 40 in good health and CMV-seropositive. The sample taken for sequencing was PBMCs. The nucleotide sequence is TGTGCCAGCAGTGAACCGGGACAGGACTACGAGCAGTACTTC. This sequence encodes CASSEPGQDYEQYF.